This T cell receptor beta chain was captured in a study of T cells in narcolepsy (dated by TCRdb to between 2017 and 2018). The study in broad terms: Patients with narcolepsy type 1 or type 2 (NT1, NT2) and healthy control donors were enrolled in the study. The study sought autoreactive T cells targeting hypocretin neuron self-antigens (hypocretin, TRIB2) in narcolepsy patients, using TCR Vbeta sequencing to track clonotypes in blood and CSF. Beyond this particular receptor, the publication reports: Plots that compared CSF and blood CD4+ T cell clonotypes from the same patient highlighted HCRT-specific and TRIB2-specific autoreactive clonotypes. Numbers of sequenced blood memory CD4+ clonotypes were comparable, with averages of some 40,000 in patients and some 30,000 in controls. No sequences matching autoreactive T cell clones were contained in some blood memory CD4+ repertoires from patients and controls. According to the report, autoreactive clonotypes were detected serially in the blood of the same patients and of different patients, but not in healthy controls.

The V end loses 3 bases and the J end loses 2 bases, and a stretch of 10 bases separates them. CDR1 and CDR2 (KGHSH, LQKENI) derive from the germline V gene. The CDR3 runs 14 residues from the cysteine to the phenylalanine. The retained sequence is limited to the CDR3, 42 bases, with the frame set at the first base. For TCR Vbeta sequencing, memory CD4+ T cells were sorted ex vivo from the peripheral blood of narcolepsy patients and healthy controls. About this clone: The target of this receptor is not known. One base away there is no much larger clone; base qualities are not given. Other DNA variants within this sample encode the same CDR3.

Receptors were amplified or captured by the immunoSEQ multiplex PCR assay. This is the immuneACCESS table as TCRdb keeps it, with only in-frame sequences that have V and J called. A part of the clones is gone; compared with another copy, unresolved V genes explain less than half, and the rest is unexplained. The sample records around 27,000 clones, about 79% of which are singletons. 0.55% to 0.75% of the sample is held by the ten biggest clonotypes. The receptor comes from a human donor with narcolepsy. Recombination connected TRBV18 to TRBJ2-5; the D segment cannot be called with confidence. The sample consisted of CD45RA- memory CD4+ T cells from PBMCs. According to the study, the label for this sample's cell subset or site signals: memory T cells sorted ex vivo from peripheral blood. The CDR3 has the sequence CASSPGNRQETQYF. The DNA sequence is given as TGTGCCAGCTCACCTGGGAACAGACAAGAGACCCAGTACTTC.